The T cell receptor beta chain described here comes from a study of blood T cells in healthy people across ages. The second PCR ran roughly 6 to 11 cycles with a sample-barcoded 5' primer and J-beta primers. Every sample gave at least 3 million paired-end reads containing CDR3. TCRdb ran MiXCR on the 5' RACE reads and lists one entry per CDR3 protein. This sample has about 900,000 distinct CDR3 sequences; about 48% occur once, and the top ten carry roughly 13%. This clonotype was counted at least ten times. The CDR3 is made up of 12 amino acids. Between the trimmed V and J ends, which lost 0 bases and 6 bases, there was a span of 6 bases. Germline CDR1 reads LGHNA; CDR2 reads YNFKEQ.

Input material: blood. The receptor was derived from a man aged 30 to 39 in good health. The chain has TRBV4-2 and TRBJ2-7, with TRBD1 as a possible D gene (5 bases). The CDR3 coding sequence is TGTGCCAGCAGCCAAGAGGGGCGCGAGCAGTACTTC. Its translation: CASSQEGREQYF.